This entry is about one TCR beta chain. Its specificity is not known. The data originate from a study of CD8 T cells in Susac syndrome. At the level of the study: Patients with Susac syndrome were therapy-naive, on corticosteroids, or on intravenous immunoglobulin alone at blood draw. Study-wide points: CD4+ repertoires of Susac syndrome patients lacked detectable clonal expansion.

Trimming stripped 2 bases from V and 0 bases from J, with 13 bases between. CDR3 length equals 16 residues. Germline values: CDR1 MNHEY, CDR2 SVGAGI. The authors reverse transcribed 0.5 to 1 ug RNA with random hexamers. In TCRdb, the immunoSEQ multiplex PCR reads were re-called with MiXCR into one record per CDR3 protein. This sample carries approximately 210,000 distinct CDR3 sequences, 85% to 95% of them seen once, and the ten largest clones take 0.15% to 0.2%. The receptor was isolated from a human donor with Susac syndrome. The genes are TRBV6-5 and TRBJ1-1; TRBD1 is a possible D gene (5 bases). Sequencing was carried out using CD4+ T cells from PBMCs. The CDR3 DNA reads as TGTGCCAGCAGTTACAAGGGACGGACAATGAACACTGAAGCTTTCTTT. Translating it yields CASSYKGRTMNTEAFF.